The rows below give T cell receptor beta chains drawn from one sample of a study of response to subunit inactivated influenza vaccine. MiXCR, applied by TCRdb to the RT-PCR reads, yields one record per CDR3 protein. The sample gives around 480,000 distinct CDR3 sequences, roughly 9.7% of which show up once; 10% to 15% is in the top ten. Sequenced material: PBMCs from blood, taken 40 to 50 days after vaccination. The receptors stem from a man aged 45-60 years who received an inactivated influenza vaccine. Both conserved end residues are part of each CDR3. The D gene is left open where the match is weak. Rows give clone size only sometimes, using once, few, many, or a class for an expanded clone.

j_gene	v_gene	abundance	d_gene	CDR3nt	CDR3aa
TRBJ2-1	TRBV7-8	few	.	TGTGCCAGCAGCTTAAGGGGGGAGATTTACAATGAGCAGTTCTTC	CASSLRGEIYNEQFF
TRBJ2-3	TRBV7-8	few	TRBD1	TGTGCCAGCAGCTTACACCGGGACAGGGGTGCAGATACGCAGTATTTT	CASSLHRDRGADTQYF
TRBJ1-1	TRBV7-9	few	.	TGTGCCAGCAGCTTACTGGGGTCGGACACTGAAGCTTTCTTT	CASSLLGSDTEAFF
TRBJ2-3	TRBV5-1	.	.	TGCGCCAGCAACATACAGCAGGATGGAGATACGCAGTATTTT	CASNIQQDGDTQYF
TRBJ1-6	TRBV3-1	few	.	TGTGCCAGCAGCGAGGGGGAGTATAATTCACCCCTCCACTTT	CASSEGEYNSPLHF
TRBJ2-1	TRBV7-6	.	TRBD2	TGTGCCAGCAGCGGAGGAACTAGCGGGAGAGCGATTAGCTCCTACAATGAGCAGTTCTTC	CASSGGTSGRAISSYNEQFF
TRBJ1-1	TRBV7-2	.	TRBD1	TGTGCCAGCAGAAAGGACAGGGGGAAGGAGAACACTGAAGCTTTCTTT	CASRKDRGKENTEAFF
TRBJ2-7	TRBV28	.	.	TGTGCCAGCAGTCCCACCTCGCCGGGAACCTACGAGCAGTACTTC	CASSPTSPGTYEQYF
TRBJ1-2	TRBV6-6	.	.	TGTGCCAGCAGTCCAGGGGTCGGCTATGGCTACACCTTC	CASSPGVGYGYTF
TRBJ2-7	TRBV4-2	few	.	TGTGCCAGCAGCCAAAGGGACGGAGGATCCTACGAGCAGTACTTC	CASSQRDGGSYEQYF
TRBJ2-2	TRBV12-3/TRBV12-4	many	.	TGTGCCAGCAGTTTCGGACCCGGGGAGCTGTTTTTT	CASSFGPGELFF
TRBJ1-1	TRBV6-2/TRBV6-3	.	.	TGTGCCAGCAGTTTGGCCCTTTTGAACACTGAAGCTTTCTTT	CASSLALLNTEAFF
TRBJ1-1	TRBV6-1	few	.	TGTGCCAGCAGAACGGGACGGGGAACGAACACTGAAGCTTTCTTT	CASRTGRGTNTEAFF
TRBJ2-1	TRBV5-1	many	TRBD1	TGCGCCAGCAGCTGGACAGGGGATGAGCAGTTCTTC	CASSWTGDEQFF
TRBJ2-7	TRBV7-9	few	.	TGTGCCAGCAGCTTAGGAGGACAAGCCTACGAGCAGTACTTC	CASSLGGQAYEQYF
TRBJ2-3	TRBV5-1	few	.	TGCGCCAGCAGCTTGAGGGTCGGAAGCACAGATACGCAGTATTTT	CASSLRVGSTDTQYF
TRBJ2-7	TRBV28	many	TRBD2	TGTGCCAGCAGTTTCGCTCGGGGGCGGGGGGCCTACGAGCAGTACTTC	CASSFARGRGAYEQYF
TRBJ2-3	TRBV12-3/TRBV12-4	.	.	TGTGCCAGCAGCGACCATAACACCGGGTCCCCCCGCACAGATACGCAGTATTTT	CASSDHNTGSPRTDTQYF
TRBJ1-6	TRBV20-1	few	.	TGCAGTGCTAGGGGGGGAAGCTCCTATAATTCACCCCTCCACTTT	CSARGGSSYNSPLHF
TRBJ2-4	TRBV5-1	.	.	TGCGCCAGCAGTACAGGGTTTGAAAACATTCAGTACTTC	CASSTGFENIQYF
TRBJ1-2	TRBV10-3	.	TRBD1	TGTGCCATCGGACAGGCGACTTATGGCTACACCTTC	CAIGQATYGYTF
TRBJ1-6	TRBV15	.	.	TGTGCCACCAGCAGAGACCTTTTTTCACCCCTCCACTTT	CATSRDLFSPLHF
TRBJ2-1	TRBV6-2/TRBV6-3	.	TRBD2	TGTGCCAGCAGCCCCGGGCAGGCGGGAGGTAATGAGCAGTTCTTC	CASSPGQAGGNEQFF
TRBJ2-1	TRBV5-8	once	.	TGTGCCAGCAGCTTTGAGGGTGTGAGCTCCTACAATGAGCAGTTCTTC	CASSFEGVSSYNEQFF
TRBJ2-3	TRBV4-3	.	.	TGCGCCAGCAGCCAAGTGGTGCAAACCACAGATACGCAGTATTTT	CASSQVVQTTDTQYF
TRBJ2-1	TRBV28	.	.	TGTGCCAGCAGTTTAAGATCCCAGCGGCTTAACAATGAGCAGTTCTTC	CASSLRSQRLNNEQFF
TRBJ2-3	TRBV12-3/TRBV12-4	few	.	TGTGCCAGCAGTCCCCTTCTCGGGACGGGCACAGATACGCAGTATTTT	CASSPLLGTGTDTQYF
TRBJ1-5	TRBV20-1	.	.	TGCAGTGCACCCGGGGGGGGCTTTGGCAATCAGCCCCAGCATTTT	CSAPGGGFGNQPQHF
TRBJ2-3	TRBV30	few	TRBD2	TGTGCCTGGAGTGTACATGGTGGGGGGGCAGATACGCAGTATTTT	CAWSVHGGGADTQYF
TRBJ2-1	TRBV20-1	many	.	TGCAGTGCTAGCGCGACAGGAATTCACCCCTCTAATGAGCAGTTCTTC	CSASATGIHPSNEQFF
TRBJ2-7	TRBV7-2	many	TRBD2	TGTGCCAGCAGCTTAGTAGGACTAGCTTCCCACGAGCAGTACTTC	CASSLVGLASHEQYF
TRBJ2-5	TRBV12-3/TRBV12-4	few	.	TGTGCCAGCAACCGGGCGGGCTACTTAGGGGAGACCCAGTACTTC	CASNRAGYLGETQYF
TRBJ2-7	TRBV12-3/TRBV12-4	few	.	TGTGCCAGCAGTTTTAGGCAGGATGGGGACGAGCAGTACTTC	CASSFRQDGDEQYF
TRBJ2-5	TRBV7-2	many	.	TGTGCCAGCACCCAGGGATTGACGTACCAAGAGACCCAGTACTTC	CASTQGLTYQETQYF
TRBJ2-1	TRBV5-4	few	.	TGTGCCTTTTCACAGGGTTCCTACAATGAGCAGTTCTTC	CAFSQGSYNEQFF
TRBJ1-1	TRBV28	many	TRBD1	TGTGCCAGCACTCTCGTGGGGACAGGGCACACTGAAGCTTTCTTT	CASTLVGTGHTEAFF
TRBJ2-1	TRBV10-2	.	.	TGCGCCAGCATTAGCAGGGTTATCTACAATGAGCAGTTCTTC	CASISRVIYNEQFF
TRBJ1-4	TRBV6-2/TRBV6-3	.	.	TGTGCCAGCAGCTCGACCAGGATTGAAAAACTGTTTTTT	CASSSTRIEKLFF
TRBJ2-7	TRBV7-2	many	.	TGTGCCAGCAGCTCGCCGCAGGAGGGGCGGTGGGAGCAGTACTTC	CASSSPQEGRWEQYF
TRBJ2-3	TRBV24-1	few	.	TGTGCCACCAGTGACCCGGGGCCGAGGGGTAGCACAGATACGCAGTATTTT	CATSDPGPRGSTDTQYF
TRBJ2-3	TRBV15	.	TRBD2	TGTGCCACCAGCAGAGCACTAGCGGGGGGTCGTCGCACAGATACGCAGTATTTT	CATSRALAGGRRTDTQYF
TRBJ2-1	TRBV11-2	.	.	TGTGCCAGCAGCCCACTGATGACAGGACCTAGCGGATACAATGAGCAGTTCTTC	CASSPLMTGPSGYNEQFF
TRBJ2-1	TRBV12-3/TRBV12-4	many	TRBD1	TGTGCCAGCAGTTCCCCGGGACAGGGCCACAATGAGCAGTTCTTC	CASSSPGQGHNEQFF
TRBJ2-1	TRBV5-6	few	TRBD2	TGTGCCAGCAGGTCGGGGCGACTAGCGGGGGAGACCTACAATGAGCAGTTCTTC	CASRSGRLAGETYNEQFF
TRBJ1-3	TRBV3-1	.	.	TGTGCCAGCAGCCAAGTCACCGGGCCATACTCTGGAAACACCATATATTTT	CASSQVTGPYSGNTIYF
TRBJ2-2	TRBV11-1	many	.	TGTGCCAGCAGCTACAACACCTGGGGGGCCGGGGAGCTGTTTTTT	CASSYNTWGAGELFF
TRBJ2-7	TRBV28	.	.	TGTGCCAGCACCGGCCAATCCTCCTACGAGCAGTACTTC	CASTGQSSYEQYF
TRBJ2-5	TRBV7-9	few	TRBD2	TGTGCCAGCAGCTCTGGACTAGCGGGGGCCGGAGAGACCCAGTACTTC	CASSSGLAGAGETQYF
TRBJ2-2	TRBV10-2	few	TRBD1	TGCGCCAGCATCCCAACCCGGACAGGGGAAGGGACGAACACCGGGGAGCTGTTTTTT	CASIPTRTGEGTNTGELFF
TRBJ2-5	TRBV7-8	.	.	TGTGCCAGCAGCCTCCAGACCCCCACAGAGACCCAGTACTTC	CASSLQTPTETQYF
TRBJ1-1	TRBV11-2	.	.	TGTGCCAGCAGCTTACTGATCCAGAACACTGAAGCTTTCTTT	CASSLLIQNTEAFF